The 29 T cell receptor beta chains in this list originate from one sample, sequenced in a study of OX40 agonist ivuxolimab in advanced cancers. Method: immunoSEQ multiplex PCR; TCRdb's copy keeps in-frame clones and lacks some. Of over 80,000 clones in the sample, around 87% were seen once. This specimen consisted of CD4+ or CD8+ T cells sorted from blood, obtained in a trial of the OX40 agonist ivuxolimab. These receptors all come from an adult with an advanced solid tumor such as melanoma, head and neck, liver or kidney cancer.

The chain joins TRBV7-9 to TRBJ1-1; D remains ambiguous. The V and J ends lost 11 bases and 1 base respectively, with 17 bases between them. There are 14 residues in the CDR3. CDR1 and CDR2 (germline): SEHNR, FQNEAQ (reference sequence). CDR3 nucleotide sequence: TGTGCCCTCACCTCTAACAGTGCGAACACTGAAGCTTTCTTT. As protein: CALTSNSANTEAFF.

The chain links TRBV5-4 to TRBJ2-3; possibly TRBD1 or TRBD2 for D (5 bases each). V gave up 0 bases and J gave up 2 bases, with 10 bases separating them. This CDR3 comprises 15 residues. Germline V lookup: CDR1 SGHNT, CDR2 YYREEE (reference sequence). The CDR3 spells CASSLGETVTDTQYF. As DNA, the CDR3 is TGTGCCAGCAGCTTGGGGGAGACAGTCACAGATACGCAGTATTTT.

This clone was counted a few times. This rearrangement joins TRBV7-8 to TRBJ1-2; D unresolved. The germline gives CDR1 SGHVS, CDR2 FQNEAQ. The CDR3 is 12 amino acids. Trimming shortened V by 5 bases and J by 0 bases, and 4 bases separated the two germline ends. CDR3 nucleotide sequence: TGTGCCAGCAGCGACACTAACTATGGCTACACCTTC. This codes for CASSDTNYGYTF.

This rearrangement joins TRBV11-2 to TRBJ2-1; 9 bases map to TRBD2. The CDR3 covers 15 residues. Germline values: CDR1 SGHAT, CDR2 FQNNGV. The junction had 7 bases not matched to a gene; V was cut back by 5 bases and J by 5 bases. This chain's CDR3 is CASSAGLARDNEQFF. Written as DNA, the CDR3 is TGTGCCAGCAGCGCAGGACTAGCGCGAGACAATGAGCAGTTCTTC.

The chain is built from TRBV2 and TRBJ1-2, with D maybe TRBD1 (5 bases). Germline lookup yields CDR1 SNHLY and CDR2 FYNNEI. The CDR3 covers 13 residues. With 4 bases removed from V and 4 bases from J, the gap between germline ends came to 10 bases. The CDR3 sequence is CASSGDGVYGYTF. CDR3 bases: TGTGCCAGCAGTGGGGACGGCGTCTATGGCTACACCTTC.

The gene calls are TRBV5-1 and TRBJ2-7; D is possibly TRBD2 (6 bases). Germline CDR1 SGHRS, CDR2 YFSETQ. V lost 7 bases to trimming and J lost 2 bases, with 13 bases between them. The CDR3 runs 13 residues. The CDR3 region has the DNA TGCGCCAGCGGATATTCTAGCGCCTACGAGCAGTACTTC. Translation gives CASGYSSAYEQYF. Variable domain in full (rest from reference TRBV5-1 and TRBJ2-7): KAGVTQTPRYLIKTRGQQVTLSCSPISGHRSVSWYQQTPGQGLQFLFEYFSETQRNKGNFPGRFSGRQFSNSRSEMNVSTLELGDSALYLCASGYSSAYEQYFGPGTRLTVT.

This chain connects TRBV19 to TRBJ2-2, with 11 nucleotides matching TRBD2. V lost 7 bases and J lost 8; bases outside the gene matches: 9. Germline V gene lookup returns CDR1 LNHDA and CDR2 SQIVND (reference sequence). The CDR3 sequence is 15 residues long. The CDR3 reads CASTTRPSGRGELFF. The CDR3 coding sequence is TGTGCCAGTACCACACGGCCTAGCGGGAGGGGGGAGCTGTTTTTT.

The chain employs TRBV7-2 and TRBJ2-1; no reliable D call. V gave up 5 bases and J gave up 2 bases, with 7 bases separating them. The CDR3 runs to 13 residues. Germline loops: CDR1 SGHTA, CDR2 FQGNSA. In DNA form, the CDR3 reads TGTGCCAGCAGCGAGGCGACCTACAATGAGCAGTTCTTC. Its protein is CASSEATYNEQFF.

The chain employs TRBV7-9 and TRBJ1-1; tentatively, D is TRBD1 (5 bases). Looked up from germline, CDR1 is SEHNR and CDR2 is FQNEAQ (reference sequence). The CDR3 has 17 residues. The V end lost 7 bases, the J end lost 0 bases, and 21 bases lay between the germline ends. CDR3 DNA sequence: TGTGCCAGCACCGAAGGGGCGGAGGCTTTTATGAACACTGAAGCTTTCTTT. Translating gives CASTEGAEAFMNTEAFF.

The chain employs TRBV7-2 and TRBJ1-5, with D maybe TRBD1 (6 bases). Trimming pared 2 bases from V and 5 bases from J, leaving 13 bases between. Per germline, CDR1 SGHTA and CDR2 FQGNSA. The CDR3 length is 15 residues. The CDR3 region is CASSLRSEGDQPQHF. DNA for the CDR3: TGTGCCAGCAGCTTACGGAGTGAGGGGGATCAGCCCCAGCATTTT.

This chain connects TRBV28 to TRBJ2-5; D possibly corresponds to TRBD1 (6 bases). CDR3 length: 14 residues. Trimming shortened V by 6 bases and J by 1 base, and 12 bases separated the two germline ends. Germline CDR1 is MDHEN and CDR2 is SYDVKM. The CDR3 protein is CASRLTGFQETQYF. For the CDR3, the DNA is TGTGCCAGCAGACTCACAGGGTTCCAAGAGACCCAGTACTTC.

The chain joins TRBV2 to TRBJ2-1; D perhaps matches TRBD1 (6 bases). CDR3 length: 14 residues. V lost 7 bases and J 3 bases, leaving 13 bases between the germline ends. Germline CDR1 is SNHLY and CDR2 is FYNNEI. The chain's CDR3 is CASKVGGDYNEQFF. DNA for the CDR3: TGTGCCAGCAAGGTAGGGGGAGACTACAATGAGCAGTTCTTC. Looking up the rest from reference TRBV2 and TRBJ2-1 gives the full variable domain: EPEVTQTPSHQVTQMGQEVILRCVPISNHLYFYWYRQILGQKVEFLVSFYNNEISEKSEIFDDQFSVERPDGSNFTLKIRSTKLEDSAMYFCASKVGGDYNEQFFGPGTRLTVL.

V is TRBV15 and J is TRBJ2-3; D unclear. Trimming cost V 5 bases and J 3 bases, with 3 bases left between them. The CDR3 totals 11 residues. Germline V CDR1 and CDR2: LNHNV, YYDKDF (reference sequence). The CDR3 DNA is TGTGCCACCAGCCTAACAGATACGCAGTATTTT. This gives the protein CATSLTDTQYF.

The V gene is TRBV19, the J gene TRBJ2-1; perhaps TRBD2 as D (5 bases). Trimming took off 2 bases at V and 7 bases at J, with 15 bases between the two ends. Germline loops: CDR1 LNHDA, CDR2 SQIVND (reference sequence). CDR3 length equals 15 residues. CDR3 amino acids: CASSITNGMANEQFF. CDR3 sequence (DNA): TGTGCCAGTAGTATAACAAACGGGATGGCAAATGAGCAGTTCTTC.

The V gene is TRBV11-2, the J gene TRBJ2-3; no clear D gene. Germline CDR1 reads SGHAT; CDR2 reads FQNNGV. The CDR3 has 15 amino acids. V was trimmed by 5 bases and J by 2 bases, leaving 14 bases between them. CDR3 nucleotides: TGTGCCAGCAGCCCGAGCCGTGACATCACAGATACGCAGTATTTT. Translated, it gives CASSPSRDITDTQYF. Using reference TRBV11-2 and TRBJ2-3 for the parts outside the CDR3, the full variable domain is EAGVAQSPRYKIIEKRQSVAFWCNPISGHATLYWYQQILGQGPKLLIQFQNNGVVDDSQLPKDRFSAERLKGVDSTLKIQPAKLEDSAVYLCASSPSRDITDTQYFGPGTRLTVL.

This sequence joins TRBV5-1 and TRBJ1-2; maybe TRBD1 (5 bases). V lost 0 bases, J lost 5 bases, and 14 bases lay in between. Per germline, CDR1 SGHRS and CDR2 YFSETQ. CDR3 length: 15 residues. DNA of the CDR3: TGCGCCAGCAGCTTGGATCAGTCGGGGGGTTATGGCTACACCTTC. Protein: CASSLDQSGGYGYTF.

The chain is built from TRBV11-2 and TRBJ1-3; no clear D gene. CDR1 and CDR2 from the germline V gene are SGHAT and FQNNGV. With 3 bases removed from V and 2 bases from J, the gap between germline ends came to 8 bases. The CDR3 is made up of 14 amino acids. CDR3 region: CASSFQPAGNTIYF. Here the CDR3 DNA reads TGTGCCAGCAGCTTCCAGCCCGCTGGAAACACCATATATTTT.

The V and J genes are TRBV7-2 and TRBJ1-4, with 8 positions matching TRBD1. Germline-derived CDR1 and CDR2 are SGHTA and FQGNSA. The CDR3 contains 15 residues. The junction had 5 bases not matched to a gene; V was cut back by 1 base and J by 7 bases. The CDR3 nucleotides read TGTGCCAGCAGCTTAGTCAGGGGGCCAGGTGAAAAACTGTTTTTT. Translating it yields CASSLVRGPGEKLFF.

The DNA of the CDR3 is TGTGCCAGCACTCTGTCCTCTGGGGCCAACGTCCTGACTTTC. Translating gives CASTLSSGANVLTF. This rearrangement joins TRBV28 to TRBJ2-6, with D hard to call. Germline lookup yields CDR1 MDHEN and CDR2 SYDVKM. V gave up 7 bases and J gave up 0 bases, with 7 bases separating them. The CDR3 sequence is 14 residues long. Variable domain in full (rest from reference TRBV28 and TRBJ2-6): DVKVTQSSRYLVKRTGEKVFLECVQDMDHENMFWYRQDPGLGLRLIYFSYDVKMKEKGDIPEGYSVSREKKERFSLILESASTNQTSMYLCASTLSSGANVLTFGAGSRLTVL.

This CDR3 reads CASSATGTSGSHNEQFF. In DNA form, the CDR3 reads TGTGCCAGTAGTGCGACCGGGACTAGCGGGAGCCACAATGAGCAGTTCTTC. This sequence joins TRBV19 and TRBJ2-1, with 14 bases identical to TRBD2. The V gene end was trimmed by 5 bases and the J gene end by 5 bases; junction bases not matched to a gene: 8. The CDR3 has 17 amino acids. Germline V gene sequence: CDR1 LNHDA, CDR2 SQIVND (reference sequence).

This clone was counted between two and nine times. The chain recombines TRBV7-7 with TRBJ2-1, with D uncertain. Germline V gene data show CDR1 as SSHAT and CDR2 as FNYEAQ (reference sequence). The V and J ends lost 1 base and 8 bases respectively, with 15 bases between them. The length of the CDR3 is 15 residues. CDR3 amino acids: CASSLGAKAGDEQFF. The CDR3 region has the DNA TGTGCCAGCAGCTTAGGGGCCAAGGCTGGCGATGAGCAGTTCTTC.

V gene TRBV28 combines with J gene TRBJ2-3, with TRBD2 matching over 7 bases. CDR3 size: 15 residues. With V trimmed by 3 bases and J by 2 bases, 5 bases remained unmatched. CDR1 and CDR2 (germline): MDHEN, SYDVKM. The CDR3 spells CASSLGLLSTDTQYF. Here the CDR3 DNA reads TGTGCCAGCAGTTTGGGACTACTTTCCACAGATACGCAGTATTTT.

J is TRBJ2-7 and V is TRBV30; D is possibly TRBD1 or TRBD2 (5 bases each). With 6 bases removed from V and 0 bases from J, the gap between germline ends came to 15 bases. Germline V lookup: CDR1 GTSNPN, CDR2 SVGIG (reference sequence). The CDR3 runs to 14 residues. This chain's CDR3 is CACSRGPSSYEQYV. The CDR3 DNA follows: TGTGCCTGTTCACGGGGACCGAGCTCCTACGAGCAGTACGTC.

J is TRBJ1-1 and V is TRBV11-2; D is uncertain. This CDR3 comprises 13 residues. V was pared by 1 base and J by 8 bases, with 11 bases between. CDR1 and CDR2 from the germline V gene are SGHAT and FQNNGV. CDR3 amino acids: CASSLGFQLEAFF. The CDR3 DNA follows: TGTGCCAGCAGCTTAGGTTTCCAATTAGAAGCTTTCTTT.

The chain has TRBV23-1 and TRBJ1-1; TRBD1 agrees at 7 bases. TRBV23-1 is designated an ORF whose function remains uncertain. The CDR3 loop spans 14 amino acids. After removal of 7 bases from V and 3 bases from J, the junction contained 8 bases not matched to a gene. CDR3 loop: CASTQSGGYTEAFF. The CDR3, as DNA: TGCGCCAGCACCCAATCAGGGGGGTACACTGAAGCTTTCTTT.

This clone appeared a single time. The chain joins TRBV7-9 to TRBJ1-1; the D is unclear. V was shortened by 7 bases and J by 1 base, with 7 bases between the two germline ends. Germline CDR1 SEHNR, CDR2 FQNEAQ (reference sequence). This CDR3 comprises 12 residues. The CDR3 loop reads CASNIQNTEAFF. As DNA, the CDR3 is TGTGCCAGCAATATACAGAACACTGAAGCTTTCTTT.

The chain links TRBV7-2 to TRBJ2-1; 7 nucleotides line up with TRBD2. In germline, CDR1 is SGHTA, CDR2 FQGNSA. Trimming took 5 bases from V and 0 from J; bases not matched to a gene: 7. The CDR3 length is 16 residues. This CDR3 reads CASSPRSGISYNEQFF. The CDR3, as DNA: TGTGCCAGCAGCCCACGGAGCGGGATCTCCTACAATGAGCAGTTCTTC.

The V call is TRBV28, the J call TRBJ2-2, with D maybe TRBD2 (6 bases). Germline CDR1 MDHEN, CDR2 SYDVKM. V lost 4 bases and J lost 5, with 23 bases in between. The CDR3 is 18 amino acids. This CDR3 reads CASSSRSWRGAGTGELFF. The CDR3 DNA reads as TGTGCCAGCAGTTCCCGATCCTGGAGGGGCGCGGGAACCGGGGAGCTGTTTTTT.

J is TRBJ2-7 and V is TRBV11-3, with D hard to call. The germline V gene encodes CDR1 SGHNT and CDR2 YENEEA. This CDR3 has 14 amino acids. Trimming left V 5 bases short and J 5 bases short, with 16 bases between. DNA of the CDR3: TGTGCCAGCAGCCCAGAGGCCGGCGCTCACGAGCAGTACGTC. Its translation: CASSPEAGAHEQYV.